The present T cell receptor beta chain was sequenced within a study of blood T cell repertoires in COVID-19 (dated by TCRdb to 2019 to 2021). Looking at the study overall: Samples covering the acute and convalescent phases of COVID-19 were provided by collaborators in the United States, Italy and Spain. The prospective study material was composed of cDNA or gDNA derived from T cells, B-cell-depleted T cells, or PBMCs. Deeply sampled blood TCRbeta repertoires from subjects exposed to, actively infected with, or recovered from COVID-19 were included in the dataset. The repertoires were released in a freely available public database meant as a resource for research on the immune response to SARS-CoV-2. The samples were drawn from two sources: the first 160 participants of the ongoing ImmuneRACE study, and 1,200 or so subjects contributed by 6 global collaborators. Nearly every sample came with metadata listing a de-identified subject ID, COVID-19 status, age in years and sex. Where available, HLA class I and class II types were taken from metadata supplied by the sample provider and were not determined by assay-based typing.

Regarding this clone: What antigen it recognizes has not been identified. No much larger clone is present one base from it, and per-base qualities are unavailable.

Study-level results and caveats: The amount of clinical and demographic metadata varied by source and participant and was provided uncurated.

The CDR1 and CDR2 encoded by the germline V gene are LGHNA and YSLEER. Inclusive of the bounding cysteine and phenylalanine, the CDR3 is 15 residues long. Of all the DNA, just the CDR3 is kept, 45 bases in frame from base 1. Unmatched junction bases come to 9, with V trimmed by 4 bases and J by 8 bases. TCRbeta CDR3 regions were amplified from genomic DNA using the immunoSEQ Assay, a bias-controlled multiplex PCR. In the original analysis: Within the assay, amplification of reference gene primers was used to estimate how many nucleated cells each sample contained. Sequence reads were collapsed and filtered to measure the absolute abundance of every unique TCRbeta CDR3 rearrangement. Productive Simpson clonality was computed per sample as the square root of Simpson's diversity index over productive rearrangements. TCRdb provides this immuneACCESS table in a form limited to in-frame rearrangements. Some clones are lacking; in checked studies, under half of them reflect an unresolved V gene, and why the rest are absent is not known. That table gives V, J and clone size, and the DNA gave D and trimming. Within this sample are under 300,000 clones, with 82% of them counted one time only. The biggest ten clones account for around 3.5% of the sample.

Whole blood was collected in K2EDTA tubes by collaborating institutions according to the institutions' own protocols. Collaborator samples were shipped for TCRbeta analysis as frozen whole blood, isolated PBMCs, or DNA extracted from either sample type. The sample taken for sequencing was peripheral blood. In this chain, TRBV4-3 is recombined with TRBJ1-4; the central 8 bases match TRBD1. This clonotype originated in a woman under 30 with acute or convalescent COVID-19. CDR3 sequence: CASSPGQGPREKLFF. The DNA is TGCGCCAGCAGCCCCGGACAGGGCCCTAGGGAAAAACTGTTTTTT.